The source of this T cell receptor beta chain is a study of blood T cell repertoires in COVID-19. Study information: Both acute and convalescent COVID-19 samples were obtained from the United States, Italy and Spain. In each case, the material was cDNA or gDNA derived from T cells, B-cell-depleted T cells, or PBMCs.

Original analysis: Reference gene primer amplification in the assay estimated nucleated cell counts. The table came from immunoSEQ multiplex PCR; TCRdb's copy has only in-frame clones and leaves some out. D and trimming come from the DNA, and the V and J calls and clone size come from that table. The sample has around 150,000 clones; around 80% are singletons. The V gene lost 4 bases and the J gene lost 8 bases, with 11 bases spanning the gap. Germline CDR1 is MGHDK and CDR2 is SYGVNS. The CDR3 spans 12 residues. The chain couples TRBV25-1 to TRBJ2-5, with TRBD2 as a possible D gene (5 bases). Sequenced material: peripheral blood. This receptor was taken from a man aged 55-75 years who had recovered from COVID-19. The CDR3 spells CASSAGFGTQYF. The CDR3, as DNA: TGTGCCAGCAGTGCGGGGTTCGGCACCCAGTACTTC.